The next 21 T cell receptor beta chains were all read from a single sample in a study of glioma-infiltrating T cells. Amplification of TCR alpha and beta CDR3 regions from RNA used iRepertoire nested multiplex PCR. TCRdb reprocessed the multiplex PCR reads via MiXCR and lists one record per CDR3 protein. In the table there are roughly 190,000 distinct CDR3 sequences, approximately 30% of which are singletons. Sequencing was performed on glioma tissue, nonneoplastic brain tissue, or PBMCs (not recorded which). Receptor source: a human donor with low-grade glioma or glioblastoma, undergoing nonglioma brain surgery, or in good health (not recorded which).

The V and J genes are TRBV19 and TRBJ1-5; TRBD1 aligns across 8 bases. The J call may be mistaken, given a closer DNA end match to TRBJ2-3. The CDR3 sequence is 15 residues long. Germline V CDR1 and CDR2: LNHDA, SQIVND (reference sequence). The CDR3: CASSIIRTGNQPQYF. DNA for the CDR3: TGTGCCAGTAGTATAATAAGGACAGGGAATCAGCCCCAGTATTTT.

The V gene is TRBV27, the J gene TRBJ1-1; D remains ambiguous. In germline, CDR1 is MNHEY, CDR2 SMNVEV (reference sequence). The CDR3 length is 18 residues. V was shortened by 7 bases and J by 8 bases, with 32 bases between the two germline ends. CDR3 DNA sequence: TGTGCCAGCATGGGAAATCCAGGAGGGAAAGGCATCGTCGCGGAAGCTTTCTTT. It translates to CASMGNPGGKGIVAEAFF.

The chain carries TRBV6-6 and TRBJ1-6; possible D gene TRBD1, 5 bases. From germline, CDR1 is MNHNY and CDR2 SVGAGI (reference sequence). The CDR3 has 13 amino acids. Trimming pared 8 bases from V and 9 bases from J, leaving 14 bases between. The CDR3, as DNA: TGTGCCAGCGGGCCAGAGAGGGGTTCACCCCTCCACTTT. Encoded protein: CASGPERGSPLHF.

This chain connects TRBV27 to TRBJ2-1, with a tentative D call TRBD2 (6 bases). V was pared by 2 bases and J by 12 bases, with 26 bases between. Germline CDR1 and CDR2: MNHEY and SMNVEV (reference sequence). This CDR3 comprises 17 residues. CDR3: CASSLTTGGAGPARQFF. In DNA form, the CDR3 reads TGTGCCAGCAGTTTAACTACAGGAGGGGCAGGCCCGGCTAGGCAGTTCTTC.

This clonotype was detected many times. The CDR3 coding sequence is TGTGCCAGCAGTTTTAGGTCCTTGGGGACTAGCGGTTACAATGAGCAGTTCTTC. It translates to CASSFRSLGTSGYNEQFF. The rearrangement joins TRBV28 to TRBJ2-1, with TRBD2 matching 11 bases. V shed 3 bases and J 4 bases; nucleotides not matched to a gene: 11. Germline loops: CDR1 MDHEN, CDR2 SYDVKM. CDR3 length: 18 residues. The entire variable domain, with the rest obtained from reference TRBV28 and TRBJ2-1, is as follows: DVKVTQSSRYLVKRTGEKVFLECVQDMDHENMFWYRQDPGLGLRLIYFSYDVKMKEKGDIPEGYSVSREKKERFSLILESASTNQTSMYLCASSFRSLGTSGYNEQFFGPGTRLTVL.

In this sample, this clonotype turned up many times. This rearrangement joins TRBV28 to TRBJ2-7; tentative D call: TRBD2 (5 bases). V dropped 5 bases and J dropped 6 bases, with 17 bases sitting between them. CDR3 length: 14 residues. CDR1 and CDR2 (germline): MDHEN, SYDVKM. In DNA form, the CDR3 reads TGTGCCAGCAGTCCCACGGCGGAGGCATCCGAGCAGTACTTC. This gives the protein CASSPTAEASEQYF. Using reference TRBV28 and TRBJ2-7 for the parts outside the CDR3, the full variable domain is DVKVTQSSRYLVKRTGEKVFLECVQDMDHENMFWYRQDPGLGLRLIYFSYDVKMKEKGDIPEGYSVSREKKERFSLILESASTNQTSMYLCASSPTAEASEQYFGPGTRLTVT.

This clonotype was seen many times. As DNA, the CDR3 is TGTGCCAGCAGTAAAGGGGCTATCTATGGCTACACCTTC. It translates to CASSKGAIYGYTF. This chain uses TRBV28 with TRBJ1-2, with D perhaps matching TRBD1 (5 bases). V lost 5 bases and J 4 bases, leaving 11 bases between the germline ends. Germline loops: CDR1 MDHEN, CDR2 SYDVKM. This CDR3 region has 13 residues.

With regard to this clonotype: This may come from a read error, since a much larger clone is one base off. The conserved closing phenylalanine or tryptophan is absent in this CDR3, likely reflecting a read error. The CDR3 protein is CASSMEVGTYNEQFL. CDR3 sequence (DNA): TGTGCCAGTAGTATGGAGGTAGGCACCTACAATGAGCAGTTCTTA. The J gene is TRBJ2-1, the V gene TRBV19, with a possible D match to TRBD2 (5 bases). CDR1 LNHDA and CDR2 SQIVND come from the germline V gene (reference sequence). The CDR3 totals 15 residues. The ends were cut back, 3 bases at V and 2 bases at J, with 11 bases in the middle.

This rearrangement joins TRBV4-3 to TRBJ2-1, with D maybe TRBD1 (6 bases). Trimming took off 4 bases at V and 6 bases at J, with 22 bases between the two ends. The germline V gene has CDR1 LGHNA and CDR2 YSLEER. The length of the CDR3 is 17 residues. The CDR3: CASSLGWSGGAVNEQFF. The CDR3, as DNA: TGCGCCAGCAGCCTCGGTTGGAGTGGGGGCGCGGTCAATGAGCAGTTCTTC.

A few counts support this clonotype. The V and J genes are TRBV5-1 and TRBJ1-2; D not certain. This CDR3 contains 12 residues. V lost 0 bases and J 2 bases, leaving 2 bases between the germline ends. The V gene's germline CDR1 is SGHRS and CDR2 YFSETQ. The CDR3 loop is CASSLENYGYTF. The CDR3 DNA follows: TGCGCCAGCAGCTTGGAAAACTATGGCTACACCTTC.

As to this clonotype: One end of the junction does not line up with germline, which may come from a read error. The CDR3 sequence: CSRSSRLRQETQSF. DNA of the CDR3: TGTTCCCGCAGTTCCCGCCTCCGCCAAGAGACCCAGTCCTTC. This chain connects TRBV28 to TRBJ2-5; D ambiguous. CDR3 length: 14 amino acids. Germline CDR1 MDHEN, CDR2 SYDVKM. The complete variable domain, with remaining parts taken from reference TRBV28 and TRBJ2-5, reads DVKVTQSSRYLVKRTGEKVFLECVQDMDHENMFWYRQDPGLGLRLIYFSYDVKMKEKGDIPEGYSVSREKKERFSLILESASTNQTSMYLCSRSSRLRQETQSFGPGTRLLVL.

This clonotype was counted at least ten times. The gene calls are TRBV5-4 and TRBJ2-5, with TRBD2 matching 13 bases. The trim removed 4 bases at V and 3 bases at J, leaving 6 bases unmatched. The CDR3 has 16 amino acids. Germline V CDR1 and CDR2: SGHNT, YYREEE (reference sequence). This chain's CDR3 is CASSVGLAGLKETQYF. CDR3 nucleotide sequence: TGTGCCAGCAGCGTGGGACTAGCGGGACTGAAAGAGACCCAGTACTTC. Together with reference TRBV5-4 and TRBJ2-5, the CDR3 gives the full variable domain: ETGVTQSPTHLIKTRGQQVTLRCSSQSGHNTVSWYQQALGQGPQFIFQYYREEENGRGNFPPRFSGLQFPNYSSELNVNALELDDSALYLCASSVGLAGLKETQYFGPGTRLLVL.

The table lists this clonotype with many counts. The chain joins TRBV28 to TRBJ2-5; 8 positions match TRBD1. This CDR3 is built from 13 residues. Germline assignment: CDR1 MDHEN and CDR2 SYDVKM. V trimming: 2 bases; J trimming: 5 bases; junction bases outside the gene matches: 1. The CDR3 protein is CASSLGQGETQYF. CDR3 nucleotides: TGTGCCAGCAGTTTAGGACAGGGTGAGACCCAGTACTTC.

This clonotype was counted many times. The chain couples TRBV19 to TRBJ1-2; TRBD1 matches at 10 bases. Per germline, CDR1 LNHDA and CDR2 SQIVND (reference sequence). This CDR3 has 13 amino acids. V gave up 6 bases and J gave up 8 bases; unmatched junction bases: 6. CDR3 in DNA: TGTGCCAGTAGAACAGGGACAGGGGTCGGCTACACCTTC. Amino acid sequence: CASRTGTGVGYTF.

This clonotype was detected once. It may be a read error: a sequence one base away is much more abundant. The V call is TRBV19, the J call TRBJ1-5; D unresolved. Germline V CDR1 and CDR2: LNHDA, SQIVND (reference sequence). The CDR3 sequence is 17 residues long. Trimming pared 1 base from V and 0 bases from J, leaving 13 bases between. Written as DNA, the CDR3 is TGTGCCAGTAGTATAGTCTCCAAGGCCTATAGCAATCAGCCCCAGCATTTT. Encoded protein: CASSIVSKAYSNQPQHF.

In this sample, this clonotype turned up many times. This chain connects TRBV20-1 to TRBJ2-1; D unclear. The V gene's germline CDR1 is DFQATT and CDR2 SNEGSKA (reference sequence). This CDR3 is 11 amino acids long. The germline V and J ends were trimmed by 6 bases and 2 bases, with 5 bases remaining between them. The CDR3 sequence: CSAITYNEQFF. The CDR3 DNA reads as TGCAGTGCCATAACCTACAATGAGCAGTTCTTC.

About this clonotype: A single base separates this from a much larger clone, so it may be a read error. This chain uses TRBV29-1 with TRBJ1-5; D not resolved. The length of the CDR3 is 12 residues. The V end was cut by 5 bases, the J end by 0 bases, with 5 bases between. The germline V gene has CDR1 SQVTM and CDR2 ANQGSEA. CDR3 residues: CSVWSSNQPQHF. CDR3 DNA: TGCAGCGTTTGGAGTAGCAATCAGCCCCAGCATTTT. The variable domain in full, completed from reference TRBV29-1 and TRBJ1-5, reads SAVISQKPSRDICQRGTSLTIQCQVDSQVTMMFWYRQQPGQSLTLIATANQGSEATYESGFVIDKFPISRPNLTFSTLTVSNMSPEDSSIYLCSVWSSNQPQHFGDGTRLSIL.

This clonotype appeared many times. The CDR3 sequence: CASSFSGQVDYEQYF. CDR3 coding DNA: TGTGCCAGCAGTTTCTCTGGACAGGTAGACTACGAGCAGTACTTC. The chain employs TRBV28 and TRBJ2-7, with 7 bases that match TRBD1. CDR1 and CDR2 from the germline V gene are MDHEN and SYDVKM. V lost 3 bases, J lost 3 bases, and 8 bases stayed unmatched. The CDR3 consists of 15 residues.

This clonotype showed up many times. CDR3: CSAGTDLYNEQFF. As DNA, the CDR3 is TGCAGTGCCGGGACAGACTTATACAATGAGCAGTTCTTC. V and J are TRBV20-1 and TRBJ2-1; 7 nucleotides align to TRBD1. Germline CDR1 and CDR2: DFQATT and SNEGSKA (reference sequence). J was trimmed by 4 bases and V by 6 bases; bases with no gene match: 6. This CDR3 contains 13 residues.

This chain joins TRBV27 and TRBJ2-1, with 8 bases aligning to TRBD2. V was clipped by 8 bases and J by 9 bases; unmatched bases: 9. This CDR3 is built from 13 residues. In germline, CDR1 is MNHEY, CDR2 SMNVEV (reference sequence). The CDR3 loop reads CASASGGPVEQFF. CDR3 DNA: TGTGCCAGCGCTTCGGGAGGGCCGGTTGAGCAGTTCTTC.

The rearrangement links TRBV18 to TRBJ2-1, with 9 nucleotides matching TRBD2. The CDR3 extends over 16 amino acids. Germline lookup yields CDR1 KGHSH and CDR2 LQKENI. Trimming removed 2 bases from V and 6 bases from J; junction bases left unmatched: 8. CDR3 sequence reads: CASSPEVLAGANEQFF. The CDR3 bases are TGTGCCAGCTCACCAGAGGTACTAGCGGGCGCCAATGAGCAGTTCTTC.